This T cell receptor beta chain comes out of a study of T-cell reconstitution after alpha-beta-depleted transplantation in children. Study-level points and caveats: One year after transplant, T-cell counts and diversity came mostly from newly produced T cells. Several patients had high TCRbeta diversity at day 60; it came from surviving recipient T cells and thymic progenitors. Several hundred expanded graft clones reportedly gave rise to the alpha-beta T cells present about two months after transplant.

With regard to this clonotype: Its antigen is as yet unknown.

TCRbeta library construction was performed incorporating unique molecular identifiers. TCRdb processed the PCR reads anew with MiXCR; each CDR3 protein has one entry. The sample holds fewer than 700,000 distinct CDR3 sequences, over 10% seen once. Unmatched junction bases numbered 8, after V lost 0 bases and J lost 0 bases. Germline V lookup: CDR1 DFQATT, CDR2 SNEGSKA (reference sequence). The CDR3 runs 16 residues. The sequencing here drew on PBMCs, mostly from graft donor cells, taken 360 days after TCRalphabeta/CD19-depleted stem cell transplant. The TCR sequence derives from a male patient aged 10 to 17 who had a stem cell transplant for acute myeloid leukemia, so the T cells may come from the graft donor. V is TRBV20-1 and J is TRBJ2-7; 7 nucleotides match TRBD1. The CDR3 bases are TGCAGTGCTAGAGACCCCGACAGGGCGGTCTCCTACGAGCAGTACTTC. As protein: CSARDPDRAVSYEQYF.